This T cell receptor beta chain was recovered during a study of identical twins. TCRdb ran MiXCR on the 5' RACE reads and lists one entry per CDR3 protein. The sample contains a few hundred thousand distinct CDR3 sequences, around a tenth of which appear only once. CDR3 length equals 13 residues. In germline, CDR1 is MNHEY, CDR2 SMNVEV (reference sequence). J lost 4 bases, V lost 6 bases, and 3 bases had no gene match. Note on this clonotype: Its antigen is not known.

Overall study results and limits: Twin sharing of out-of-frame TCR alpha was underestimated by models in monozygotic pairs. Abundant beta clonotypes from cord blood bore fewer insertions; memory repertoires lacked this pattern. The study reached conclusions through statistical analysis that was cross-sectional, not following the same donors. Excess sharing by twins proved weaker in beta out-of-frame sequences.

Separately, the same data were catalogued under a study of yellow fever vaccine responses in identical twins.

The V call is TRBV27, the J call TRBJ2-1; TRBD2 matches 7 bases. Source material: PBMCs. The receptor comes from a woman younger than 30 in good health. The CDR3 is CASSGGLYNEQFF. CDR3 in DNA: TGTGCCAGCAGCGGGGGGTTATACAATGAGCAGTTCTTC.